The 6 T cell receptor beta chains presented below share a single source sample, sequenced in a study of blood T cell repertoires in COVID-19. The data were produced by immunoSEQ multiplex PCR, yet TCRdb's version contains in-frame clones alone and is incomplete. The sample includes around 210,000 clones, roughly nine tenths of them seen just once. Material for sequencing was peripheral blood. Receptors originate from a woman aged 70 to 79 with acute or convalescent COVID-19.

The V call is TRBV4-1, the J call TRBJ1-2, with D perhaps matching TRBD1 (6 bases). The V gene lost 1 base and the J gene lost 0 bases, with 12 bases spanning the gap. This CDR3 comprises 16 residues. Germline CDR1 is MGHRA and CDR2 is YSYEKL. The CDR3 sequence: CASSQGRQGPNYGYTF. The CDR3 DNA sequence: TGCGCCAGCAGCCAAGGGCGGCAGGGGCCTAACTATGGCTACACCTTC.

CDR3 DNA sequence: TGTGCCAGCAGGCGACTCAATCAGCCCCAGCATTTT. This encodes CASRRLNQPQHF. This chain connects TRBV28 to TRBJ1-5; D not resolved. The germline V gene encodes CDR1 MDHEN and CDR2 SYDVKM. The V end was cut by 6 bases, the J end by 3 bases, with 6 bases between. CDR3 length: 12 residues.

The CDR3 sequence is CASSLGGQGEAFF. The CDR3 DNA is TGTGCCAGCAGCTTAGGTGGGCAGGGTGAAGCTTTCTTT. V gene TRBV7-9 combines with J gene TRBJ1-1; possibly TRBD1 for D (5 bases). Trimming left V 1 base short and J 7 bases short, with 10 bases between. This CDR3 contains 13 residues. Germline CDR1 SEHNR, CDR2 FQNEAQ (reference sequence).

There are a few counts of this clone. The gene calls are TRBV7-6 and TRBJ1-3, with a possible D match to TRBD1 (6 bases). Germline V CDR1 and CDR2: SGHVS, FNYEAQ. V dropped 1 base and J dropped 4 bases, with 11 bases sitting between them. The CDR3 consists of 15 residues. The CDR3 DNA follows: TGTGCCAGCAGCTTAGTGGCAGGGGCAGGAAACACCATATATTTT. It translates to CASSLVAGAGNTIYF.

The rearrangement uses TRBV6-5 and TRBJ2-7, with TRBD2 matching over 9 bases. Trimming cost V 3 bases and J 4 bases; bases outside gene matches: 4. Germline V gene sequence: CDR1 MNHEY, CDR2 SVGAGI. The CDR3 has 14 amino acids. For the CDR3, the DNA is TGTGCCAGCAGTTATGGGCTAGCGGGATACGAGCAGTACTTC. It yields the protein CASSYGLAGYEQYF.

This clone was seen a single time. The chain carries TRBV7-9 and TRBJ2-5; D not certain. Germline CDR1 SEHNR, CDR2 FQNEAQ (reference sequence). With 8 bases removed from V and 4 bases from J, the gap between germline ends came to 11 bases. The CDR3 consists of 12 residues. DNA of the CDR3: TGTGCCAGCCGACACGAAGTAGAGACCCAGTACTTC. Encoded protein: CASRHEVETQYF.